What follows are 23 T cell receptor beta chains derived from one specimen sequenced in a study of cytomegalovirus exposure and HLA in healthy donors. 13 Jbeta primers and 60 Vbeta primers were used for the PCR. Profiling relied on immunoSEQ multiplex PCR, and the TCRdb table lists in-frame clones only, not all of them. Its listing shows approximately 120,000 clones. The sample was PBMCs. The receptors originated from a man between 18 and 35 years old in good health and CMV-seronegative.

The chain links TRBV5-6 to TRBJ2-2; weak D call: TRBD1 (5 bases). Germline-derived CDR1 and CDR2 are SGHDT and YYEEEE. V lost 4 bases and J 7 bases, leaving 8 bases between the germline ends. The CDR3 spans 12 residues. CDR3 DNA sequence: TGTGCCAGCAGCCCCACAGGCGGGGAGCTGTTTTTT. Its protein is CASSPTGGELFF.

The rearrangement uses TRBV11-2 and TRBJ2-2; 9 bases line up with TRBD2. Germline loops: CDR1 SGHAT, CDR2 FQNNGV. Trimming removed 7 bases from V and 6 bases from J; junction bases left unmatched: 18. The CDR3 totals 18 residues. CDR3 region: CASTSPPGTSYRSGELFF. The DNA of the CDR3 is TGTGCCAGCACCTCACCCCCCGGGACTAGCTATCGGTCCGGGGAGCTGTTTTTT. The full variable domain, rest sourced from reference TRBV11-2 and TRBJ2-2, is EAGVAQSPRYKIIEKRQSVAFWCNPISGHATLYWYQQILGQGPKLLIQFQNNGVVDDSQLPKDRFSAERLKGVDSTLKIQPAKLEDSAVYLCASTSPPGTSYRSGELFFGEGSRLTVL.

The V gene is TRBV2, the J gene TRBJ1-3; D remains ambiguous. CDR1 SNHLY and CDR2 FYNNEI come from the germline V gene. The CDR3 contains 13 residues. Trimming pared 3 bases from V and 4 bases from J, leaving 7 bases between. The CDR3 reads CASSESFGNTIYF. The CDR3 nucleotides are TGTGCCAGCAGTGAGTCCTTCGGAAACACCATATATTTT.

This chain connects TRBV5-4 to TRBJ1-3, with no clear D. The CDR3 has 16 residues. Trimming removed 3 bases at V and 2 bases at J, with 15 bases between. Germline assignment: CDR1 SGHNT and CDR2 YYREEE (reference sequence). CDR3 bases: TGTGCCAGCAGCTCTTTCGGGGAGGGCACTGGAAACACCATATATTTT. Its translation is CASSSFGEGTGNTIYF.

The J gene is TRBJ1-1, the V gene TRBV14, with D unresolved. V lost 4 bases and J 0 bases, leaving 12 bases between the germline ends. CDR3 length: 15 amino acids. Per germline, CDR1 SGHDN and CDR2 FVKESK. The CDR3 nucleotides are TGTGCCAGCAGCCGCGGTCCTTTGATGAACACTGAAGCTTTCTTT. Amino acids: CASSRGPLMNTEAFF.

This chain uses TRBV7-6 with TRBJ2-5; 10 positions match TRBD2. Germline V CDR1 and CDR2: SGHVS, FNYEAQ. The ends lost 3 bases at V and 2 bases at J; junction bases unmatched: 6. This CDR3 region has 16 residues. The CDR3 sequence: CASSLRTSGRQETQYF. The DNA of the CDR3 is TGTGCCAGCAGCTTGAGGACTAGCGGTCGACAAGAGACCCAGTACTTC.

Turning to this clone: One end of the junction does not line up with germline, which may come from a read error. The chain has TRBV19 and TRBJ1-5, with D unresolved. CDR1 and CDR2 from the germline V gene are LNHDA and SQIVND (reference sequence). CDR3 length: 14 amino acids. The CDR3 loop reads CASTTGISNRPQHF. DNA of the CDR3: TGTGCCAGTACCACGGGTATTAGCAATCGGCCCCAGCATTTT.

This rearrangement joins TRBV5-1 to TRBJ1-6; unclear D gene. This CDR3 comprises 15 residues. V dropped 5 bases and J dropped 5 bases, with 14 bases sitting between them. In germline, CDR1 is SGHRS, CDR2 YFSETQ. The CDR3 is CASRAGPGNNSPLHF. DNA of the CDR3: TGCGCCAGCAGGGCAGGCCCGGGGAATAATTCACCCCTCCACTTT. Together with reference TRBV5-1 and TRBJ1-6, the CDR3 gives the full variable domain: KAGVTQTPRYLIKTRGQQVTLSCSPISGHRSVSWYQQTPGQGLQFLFEYFSETQRNKGNFPGRFSGRQFSNSRSEMNVSTLELGDSALYLCASRAGPGNNSPLHFGNGTRLTVT.

The rearrangement uses TRBV6-6 and TRBJ2-1; the D gene is possibly TRBD2 (6 bases). Looked up from germline, CDR1 is MNHNY and CDR2 is SVGAGI (reference sequence). CDR3 length: 16 residues. The V and J ends lost 2 bases and 0 bases respectively, with 11 bases between them. This CDR3 reads CASSYKEGSSYNEQFF. CDR3 bases: TGTGCCAGCAGTTACAAGGAGGGGAGCTCCTACAATGAGCAGTTCTTC.

CDR3 coding DNA: TGCGCCAGCAGCTCCGGAACTAGCGGGAGCTACAATGAGCAGTTCTTC. It encodes CASSSGTSGSYNEQFF. The rearrangement joins TRBV5-1 to TRBJ2-1; 11 nucleotides match TRBD2. After removal of 3 bases from V and 3 bases from J, the junction contained 5 bases not matched to a gene. The CDR3 runs to 16 residues. The germline CDR1 and CDR2 sequences are SGHRS and YFSETQ.

V gene TRBV5-1 combines with J gene TRBJ2-2, with D possibly TRBD2 on 6 matching bases. The germline V gene encodes CDR1 SGHRS and CDR2 YFSETQ. V was shortened by 2 bases and J by 1 base, with 12 bases between the two germline ends. CDR3 length: 16 amino acids. CDR3 residues: CASSFLPGVNTGELFF. In DNA, the CDR3 is TGCGCCAGCAGCTTCTTGCCGGGGGTGAACACCGGGGAGCTGTTTTTT.

The chain combines TRBV28 with TRBJ2-1; 14 bases line up with TRBD2. The V gene end was trimmed by 4 bases and the J gene end by 14 bases; junction bases not matched to a gene: 16. The CDR3 loop spans 17 amino acids. CDR1 is MDHEN and CDR2 is SYDVKM in the germline V gene. CDR3: CASSWIPGLAGDGLKFF. The CDR3 DNA reads as TGTGCCAGCAGTTGGATTCCGGGACTAGCGGGAGACGGGTTGAAGTTCTTC. The full variable domain, in which reference TRBV28 and TRBJ2-1 provide the parts outside the CDR3, is DVKVTQSSRYLVKRTGEKVFLECVQDMDHENMFWYRQDPGLGLRLIYFSYDVKMKEKGDIPEGYSVSREKKERFSLILESASTNQTSMYLCASSWIPGLAGDGLKFFGPGTRLTVL.

The rearrangement uses TRBV29-1 and TRBJ2-7; D might be TRBD1 (6 bases). Deletions cut 4 bases from V and 3 bases from J, with 13 bases between. The germline CDR1 and CDR2 sequences are SQVTM and ANQGSEA. The CDR3 is made up of 13 amino acids. CDR3 residues: CSVGQGLGYEQYF. DNA for the CDR3: TGCAGCGTTGGGCAGGGGCTTGGCTACGAGCAGTACTTC.

The J gene is TRBJ2-5, the V gene TRBV5-1; unclear D gene. This CDR3 comprises 14 residues. Germline values: CDR1 SGHRS, CDR2 YFSETQ. Trimming took 2 bases from V and 1 from J, leaving 9 bases between them. CDR3 sequence reads: CASSLIARQETQYF. Written as DNA, the CDR3 is TGCGCCAGCAGCTTAATAGCCCGCCAAGAGACCCAGTACTTC.

This chain joins TRBV27 and TRBJ1-2; TRBD1 agrees at 8 bases. CDR1 MNHEY and CDR2 SMNVEV come from the germline V gene (reference sequence). The CDR3 length is 14 residues. Trimming took 5 bases from V and 4 from J; bases not matched to a gene: 6. The CDR3 is CASSDQTGAYGYTF. In DNA form, the CDR3 reads TGTGCCAGCAGTGATCAGACAGGGGCCTATGGCTACACCTTC.

The CDR3 nucleotides are TGCAGCGTGGAATTCAGACTAGCGGAGTACAATGAGCAGTTCTTC. Its translation: CSVEFRLAEYNEQFF. V and J are TRBV29-1 and TRBJ2-1; 9 nucleotides match TRBD2. V lost 6 bases and J lost 4; bases outside the gene matches: 10. The CDR3 is 15 amino acids. Per the germline V gene, CDR1 is SQVTM and CDR2 is ANQGSEA.

The chain joins TRBV13 to TRBJ2-7; D may be TRBD2 (5 bases). The CDR3 sequence is 14 residues long. In germline, CDR1 is PRHDT, CDR2 FYEKMQ (reference sequence). V was clipped by 4 bases and J by 2 bases, with 12 bases between them. This CDR3 reads CASSSREGAYEQYF. In nucleotides, the CDR3 is TGTGCCAGCAGCTCCCGTGAGGGAGCCTACGAGCAGTACTTC.

J is TRBJ1-2 and V is TRBV5-5; D gene unclear. Looked up from germline, CDR1 is SGHKS and CDR2 is YYEKEE (reference sequence). Trimming removed 0 bases at V and 4 bases at J, with 13 bases between. The CDR3 spans 15 residues. The CDR3 reads CASSLVMTTGYGYTF. CDR3 in DNA: TGTGCCAGCAGCTTGGTAATGACAACTGGCTATGGCTACACCTTC.

The V call is TRBV7-9, the J call TRBJ2-7; 7 bases line up with TRBD1. Germline V gene lookup returns CDR1 SEHNR and CDR2 FQNEAQ (reference sequence). CDR3 length equals 15 residues. The junction had 8 bases not matched to a gene; V was cut back by 2 bases and J by 4 bases. The CDR3 loop is CASSLTRDSLYEQYF. The CDR3 region has the DNA TGTGCCAGCAGCTTAACCCGGGACAGCCTTTACGAGCAGTACTTC.

Regarding this clone: The sample contains more than one DNA sequence encoding this CDR3. The chain links TRBV29-1 to TRBJ1-2; 9 positions agree with TRBD1. The CDR3 totals 13 residues. V lost 6 bases to trimming and J lost 0 bases; unmatched junction nucleotides: 2. Germline CDR1 and CDR2: SQVTM and ANQGSEA. CDR3 nucleotides: TGCAGCGTACGGACAGGGGCTAACTATGGCTACACCTTC. The encoded protein is CSVRTGANYGYTF.

Notes on this clone: Germline and junction disagree at one end, which may indicate a read error. In DNA, the CDR3 is TGCAGTGCTAGACCCTCTTCTAGATCAGACTTC. Protein product: CSARPSSRSDF. The chain joins TRBV20-1 to TRBJ2-7, with D uncertain. The CDR3 is 11 residues long. Germline-derived CDR1 and CDR2 are DFQATT and SNEGSKA (reference sequence).

V is TRBV28 and J is TRBJ1-2, with D tentatively TRBD1 (5 bases). Germline CDR1 and CDR2: MDHEN and SYDVKM. The V and J ends lost 4 bases and 8 bases respectively, with 26 bases between them. The CDR3 consists of 17 residues. The CDR3 region is CASSWGRVGVPERGYTF. The CDR3 region has the DNA TGTGCCAGCAGTTGGGGTCGGGTAGGGGTCCCTGAGAGGGGCTACACCTTC.

V and J are TRBV23-1 and TRBJ1-5, with a possible D match to TRBD1 (5 bases). TRBV23-1 has ORF status, its function being uncertain. The V end was cut by 0 bases, the J end by 5 bases, with 8 bases between. The length of the CDR3 is 14 residues. CDR3 residues: CASSQSWGDQPQHF. The CDR3 DNA reads as TGCGCCAGCAGTCAATCCTGGGGGGATCAGCCCCAGCATTTT.